The 23 T cell receptor beta chains given below trace back to one sample, sequenced in a study of esophageal squamous cell carcinoma under preoperative chemotherapy. Time point described: after preoperative PTX-NDP chemotherapy. Each CDR3 protein gets one entry after TCRdb re-called the PCR reads with MiXCR. The repertoire holds roughly 10,000 distinct CDR3 sequences, with roughly 63% as singletons. This material was acquired from a patient given preoperative chemotherapy. The source is a human donor with esophageal squamous cell carcinoma. The donor label of this sample is uncertain.

This chain connects TRBV7-6 to TRBJ2-1; 8 bases are a match to TRBD2. From germline, CDR1 is SGHVS and CDR2 FNYEAQ. The CDR3 is made up of 17 amino acids. The junction had 7 bases not matched to a gene; V was cut back by 2 bases and J by 1 base. DNA of the CDR3: TGTGCCAGCAGCTTAAGTAGCGGGACCATGTCCTACAATGAGCAGTTCTTC. This codes for CASSLSSGTMSYNEQFF.

The chain uses TRBV6-1 and TRBJ2-3; 7 bases map to TRBD2. CDR1 is MNHNS, CDR2 SASEGT, per germline. The CDR3 has 16 amino acids. Trimming cost V 2 bases and J 7 bases; bases outside gene matches: 12. The CDR3 protein is CASSESSSGAAYTQYF. CDR3 DNA sequence: TGTGCCAGCAGTGAATCATCTAGCGGTGCGGCCTATACGCAGTATTTT.

This chain connects TRBV10-3 to TRBJ2-1; TRBD1 might be the D (5 bases). CDR1 is ENHRY, CDR2 SYGVKD, per germline. The CDR3 length is 13 residues. Trimming removed 10 bases at V and 13 bases at J, with 23 bases between. The CDR3 DNA is TGTGCCAACCGACAGTACCCACAAGAGACCCAGTTCTTC. This sequence encodes CANRQYPQETQFF.

As to this clonotype: Since the CDR3 does not end with the conserved phenylalanine or tryptophan, this likely comes from a read error. The limits of the CDR3 on the DNA are not certain, so only TCRdb's listed CDR3 is given. CDR3 loop: CASSEFWGSYTDTRDS. The chain joins TRBV6-1 to TRBJ2-3. In germline, CDR1 is MNHNS, CDR2 SASEGT. The CDR3 has 16 residues if both end residues are counted.

The genes are TRBV7-9 and TRBJ2-1; tentatively, D is TRBD2 (7 bases). TRBJ2-5 explains the end of the DNA better; the J call may be wrong. The CDR3 is made up of 15 amino acids. The germline V gene encodes CDR1 SEHNR and CDR2 FQNEAQ (reference sequence). The CDR3 bases are TGTGCCAGCAGTAAAGGGGGGGCTTTCAAGGAGACCCAGTACTTC. Translated, it gives CASSKGGAFKETQYF.

This clonotype was seen a few times. V usage is TRBV11-1 and J usage is TRBJ2-1; 11 bases match TRBD2. V gave up 2 bases and J gave up 0 bases; unmatched junction bases: 6. The germline CDR1 and CDR2 sequences are SGHAT and FQDESV (reference sequence). The CDR3 runs to 18 residues. The CDR3 sequence: CASSLSRLAGSSYNEQFF. The CDR3 region has the DNA TGTGCCAGCAGCTTATCCAGACTAGCGGGAAGCTCCTACAATGAGCAGTTCTTC.

V usage is TRBV6-2 or TRBV6-3 and J usage is TRBJ2-1; 10 nucleotides agree with TRBD1. The DNA end is more similar to TRBJ2-4, so the J call may be wrong. The CDR3 runs to 17 residues. The germline CDR1 and CDR2 sequences are MNHEY and SVGEGT. The CDR3: CASSGTGEQGGKNIQYF. DNA for the CDR3: TGTGCCAGCTCCGGGACAGGGGAACAAGGGGGCAAAAACATTCAGTACTTC.

The chain uses TRBV7-2 and TRBJ2-4; possibly TRBD2 for D (5 bases). This CDR3 has 15 residues. Germline V gene sequence: CDR1 SGHTA, CDR2 FQGNSA. The V end lost 5 bases, the J end lost 13 bases, and 24 bases lay between the germline ends. For the CDR3, the DNA is TGTGCCAGCAGCCCGAGGACGGGATCGGAAGATACGCAGTACTTC. Translation gives CASSPRTGSEDTQYF.

In this sample, this clonotype turned up a few times. The gene calls are TRBV10-3 and TRBJ2-1; 8 bases fit TRBD1. The CDR3 has 13 residues. V shed 2 bases, J shed 8 bases, and the junction held 2 bases outside the gene matches. Germline CDR1 and CDR2: ENHRY and SYGVKD. The CDR3 region is CAISEGQGYEQFF. In DNA form, the CDR3 reads TGTGCCATCAGTGAGGGACAGGGCTATGAGCAGTTCTTC.

The rearrangement links TRBV27 to TRBJ2-2; D is unclear. Trimming took 6 bases from V and 2 from J, leaving 16 bases between them. CDR3 size: 16 residues. In germline, CDR1 is MNHEY, CDR2 SMNVEV (reference sequence). CDR3 bases: TGTGCCAGCAGGCGAACCCCCGGGCCAAACACCGGGGAGCTGTTTTTT. As protein: CASRRTPGPNTGELFF.

The V and J genes are TRBV6-1 and TRBJ2-3, with D unresolved. This CDR3 comprises 13 residues. With 10 bases removed from V and 1 base from J, the gap between germline ends came to 12 bases. Germline-derived CDR1 and CDR2 are MNHNS and SASEGT. For the CDR3, the DNA is TGTGCCACCGAGACAAGCGGCACAGATACGCAGTATTTT. Amino acid sequence: CATETSGTDTQYF.

The V and J genes are TRBV6-1 and TRBJ2-1; TRBD2 agrees at 7 bases. The germline CDR1 and CDR2 sequences are MNHNS and SASEGT. Unmatched junction bases numbered 7, after V lost 4 bases and J lost 7 bases. The CDR3 is 14 residues long. The CDR3 bases are TGTGCCAGCAGTGGGGGGGGGGTTCGGAATGAGCAGTTCTTC. It specifies CASSGGGVRNEQFF.

The chain links TRBV6-5 to TRBJ2-5; TRBD1 agrees at 8 bases. V lost 1 base and J lost 3; bases outside the gene matches: 4. Germline CDR1 and CDR2: MNHEY and SVGAGI. The CDR3 spans 15 residues. Written as DNA, the CDR3 is TGTGCCAGCAGTTACTACCCAGGGGGCGAAGAGACCCAGTACTTC. As protein: CASSYYPGGEETQYF.

Remarks on this clonotype: A much larger clone differs by one base, so this may be a read error. The gene calls are TRBV6-1 and TRBJ2-1; D uncertain. CDR1 is MNHNS, CDR2 SASEGT, per germline. V shed 1 base and J shed 13 bases, with 14 bases lying between them. The CDR3 spans 13 residues. For the CDR3, the DNA is TGTGCCAGCAGTGAAGAATTCCAGGAGACCCAGTTCTTC. This codes for CASSEEFQETQFF.

This clonotype was seen once. The chain is built from TRBV9 and TRBJ2-3; D unclear. The DNA end is more similar to TRBJ2-5, so the J call may be wrong. In germline, CDR1 is SGDLS, CDR2 YYNGEE. This CDR3 is built from 13 residues. CDR3 DNA sequence: TGTGCCAGCAGCGTGGGCAGCCTCGAGACCCAGTACTTC. Amino acid sequence: CASSVGSLETQYF.

In the case of this clonotype: An end of the junction does not agree with germline; a read error may underlie this. J is TRBJ2-1 and V is TRBV6-1; D not resolved. The CDR3 covers 13 residues. The germline gives CDR1 MNHNS, CDR2 SASEGT. CDR3 amino acids: CASSEERSDAQYF. The CDR3 nucleotides are TGTGCCAGCAGTGAGGAGAGGTCCGATGCGCAGTATTTC.

As to this clonotype: The junction departs from the called germline gene at one end, perhaps through a read error. The chain combines TRBV6-1 with TRBJ2-3; no clear D. This CDR3 is 14 amino acids long. Germline V gene lookup returns CDR1 MNHNS and CDR2 SASEGT. CDR3 coding DNA: TGTGCCAGCAGGGCGACGCGAGGCACAGATACGCAGTATTTC. This gives the protein CASRATRGTDTQYF.

In its sample, this clonotype ranks as medium-sized. A much larger clone sits a single nucleotide away, making a read error possible. The chain couples TRBV6-1 to TRBJ2-1, with 11 bases aligning to TRBD2. With the DNA end fitting TRBJ2-7 better, the J assignment may be wrong. The CDR3 is 14 amino acids. Germline V gene lookup returns CDR1 MNHNS and CDR2 SASEGT. The CDR3, as DNA: TGTGCCAGCAGTGGGACTAGCGGGTACAATGAGCAGTACTTC. This encodes CASSGTSGYNEQYF.

This clonotype was picked up a small number of times. The chain links TRBV10-2 to TRBJ2-7, with unresolved D. The V and J ends lost 6 bases and 3 bases respectively, with 12 bases between them. Germline V gene sequence: CDR1 WSHSY, CDR2 SAAADI. This CDR3 comprises 13 residues. The CDR3 nucleotides are TGCGCCAGCAGCCTAGGGCTAGTCTACGAGCAGTACTTC. Protein: CASSLGLVYEQYF.

V is TRBV6-5 and J is TRBJ1-1; tentatively, D is TRBD1 (5 bases). Germline V gives CDR1 MNHEY, CDR2 SVGAGI. With 3 bases removed from V and 0 bases from J, the gap between germline ends came to 11 bases. CDR3 length: 15 residues. In DNA form, the CDR3 reads TGTGCCAGCAGTTATGACAGTCAATTGAACACTGAAGCTTTCTTT. Its translation: CASSYDSQLNTEAFF.

The J gene is TRBJ2-1, the V gene TRBV6-1, with TRBD1 as a possible D gene (6 bases). The J call may be faulty, since TRBJ2-7 better matches the DNA end. This CDR3 is built from 13 residues. Germline CDR1 and CDR2: MNHNS and SASEGT. The CDR3 is CASRRTESYEQYF. The CDR3 DNA reads TGTGCCAGCAGAAGGACAGAATCCTACGAGCAGTACTTC.

A word on this clonotype: The CDR3 end shows no conserved phenylalanine or tryptophan, and so a read error is likely. Because the CDR3's place on the DNA is in doubt, the DNA is left out and the CDR3 is given as listed by TCRdb. The J gene is TRBJ2-5, the V gene TRBV6-1; the DNA was not compared with TRBD1, the D call given in the table. CDR1 MNHNS and CDR2 SASEGT come from the germline V gene. The CDR3 is 16 amino acids in total, end residues counted. CDR3 amino acids: CASGGLGGSYQETQYL.

Points on this clonotype: A junction boundary mismatches the germline segment, possibly from a read error. The chain recombines TRBV6-1 with TRBJ2-1; no clear D. This CDR3 is 13 amino acids long. Germline V gene sequence: CDR1 MNHNS, CDR2 SASEGT. The CDR3: CASSDRTTNEQFF. The CDR3 DNA reads as TGTGCCAGCAGTGATCGTACCACCAATGAGCAGTTTTTT.